The 10 T cell receptor beta chains reported below all come from one sample, sequenced in a study of CD8 T cells in Susac syndrome. RNA in amounts of roughly 0.5 to 1 ug was reverse transcribed with random hexamers. Each CDR3 protein is one row after TCRdb ran MiXCR on the immunoSEQ multiplex PCR reads. The table shows 90,000 to 150,000 distinct CDR3 sequences, with around 90% occurring only once. The sample was CD4+ T cells from PBMCs. The receptors derive from a human donor in good health.

V and J are TRBV5-1 and TRBJ2-1; a possible D gene is TRBD2 (7 bases). The V gene's germline CDR1 is SGHRS and CDR2 YFSETQ. V was shortened by 7 bases and J by 5 bases, with 16 bases between the two germline ends. This CDR3 contains 14 residues. CDR3 loop: CASSMGGPHNEQFF. The CDR3 DNA is TGCGCCAGCTCAATGGGGGGGCCCCACAATGAGCAGTTCTTC.

V is TRBV7-2 and J is TRBJ1-6, with 11 nucleotides matching TRBD1. The CDR3 totals 15 residues. The V gene end was trimmed by 0 bases and the J gene end by 17 bases; junction bases not matched to a gene: 9. The germline V gene has CDR1 SGHTA and CDR2 FQGNSA. CDR3 in DNA: TGTGCCAGCAGCTTAGCCGGGACAGGGGGTAAATTGATCCACTTT. Translated: CASSLAGTGGKLIHF.

In DNA form, the CDR3 reads TGTGCCAGCAACTTTCGGAGGTTAAGCAATCAGCCCCAGCATTTT. Translation: CASNFRRLSNQPQHF. The chain carries TRBV6-2 or TRBV6-3 and TRBJ1-5, with D unclear. Germline assignment: CDR1 MNHEY and CDR2 SVGEGT. This CDR3 is 15 amino acids long. V was clipped by 7 bases and J by 1 base, with 14 bases between them.

The chain has TRBV6-6 and TRBJ2-3, with TRBD2 matching 9 bases. Germline CDR1 and CDR2: MNHNY and SVGAGI (reference sequence). This CDR3 has 15 residues. J lost 1 base, V lost 1 base, and 0 bases had no gene match. The CDR3 is CASSYLAGGTDTQYF. The CDR3 coding sequence is TGTGCCAGCAGTTACTTAGCGGGGGGCACAGATACGCAGTATTTT.

This clonotype has just a few counts. This chain links TRBV7-2 with TRBJ1-1; weak D call: TRBD1 (5 bases). This CDR3 spans 14 amino acids. Trimming shortened V by 6 bases and J by 3 bases, and 14 bases separated the two germline ends. Germline-derived CDR1 and CDR2 are SGHTA and FQGNSA. CDR3 loop: CASSLNRGHTEAFF. Here the CDR3 DNA reads TGTGCCAGCAGTCTTAATCGGGGCCACACTGAAGCTTTCTTT.

The chain is built from TRBV9 and TRBJ1-2; 7 bases are shared with TRBD1. V dropped 3 bases and J dropped 4; count of bases not matched to a gene: 12. The CDR3 is made up of 16 amino acids. Germline assignment: CDR1 SGDLS and CDR2 YYNGEE. The CDR3: CASSAPKTGRAYGYTF. CDR3 nucleotides: TGTGCCAGCAGCGCACCCAAGACAGGGAGGGCCTATGGCTACACCTTC.

The V gene is TRBV11-2, the J gene TRBJ2-5; tentatively, D is TRBD1 (6 bases). In germline, CDR1 is SGHAT, CDR2 FQNNGV. The CDR3 extends over 16 amino acids. Trimming took 0 bases from V and 7 from J, leaving 18 bases between them. The CDR3 spells CASSLDHRTAARTQYF. CDR3 nucleotide sequence: TGTGCCAGCAGCTTAGATCATCGGACAGCGGCGAGGACCCAGTACTTC.

V is TRBV7-2 and J is TRBJ2-4, with D perhaps TRBD1 (6 bases). Germline CDR1 and CDR2: SGHTA and FQGNSA. The CDR3 spans 17 residues. V lost 5 bases and J lost 0, with 17 bases in between. CDR3 sequence reads: CASSPRQALLAKNIQYF. DNA for the CDR3: TGTGCCAGCAGCCCGAGACAGGCTCTCCTAGCCAAAAACATTCAGTACTTC.

The chain couples TRBV19 to TRBJ1-1; D is undetermined. CDR3 length equals 14 residues. The V and J ends lost 9 bases and 0 bases respectively, with 14 bases between them. Germline V gene sequence: CDR1 LNHDA, CDR2 SQIVND (reference sequence). CDR3 coding DNA: TGTGCCAGCGCTCCGGGGAGCATGAACACTGAAGCTTTCTTT. Protein sequence: CASAPGSMNTEAFF.

V and J are TRBV7-2 and TRBJ1-6; TRBD1 matches 8 bases. J was trimmed by 7 bases and V by 4 bases; bases with no gene match: 6. This CDR3 spans 15 amino acids. Per the germline V gene, CDR1 is SGHTA and CDR2 is FQGNSA. The CDR3 reads CASSYRTGRNSPLHF. CDR3 bases: TGTGCCAGCAGCTACAGGACAGGGCGGAATTCACCCCTCCACTTT.